The next 10 T cell receptor beta chains were all read from a single sample in a study of blood T cell repertoires in COVID-19. Some clones are missing from TCRdb's copy, which holds only in-frame ones; the method was immunoSEQ multiplex PCR. The table has 490,000 or so clones, 80% to 90% seen once. Input material: PBMCs or T cells enriched from blood (not recorded which). These receptors were taken from a woman aged 55 to 70 who had recovered from COVID-19.

V and J are TRBV28 and TRBJ2-5; tentatively, D is TRBD1 (7 bases). Germline CDR1 reads MDHEN; CDR2 reads SYDVKM. There are 15 residues in the CDR3. The V end lost 0 bases, the J end lost 2 bases, and 10 bases lay between the germline ends. This CDR3 reads CASSLWAGGQETQYF. DNA for the CDR3: TGTGCCAGCAGTTTATGGGCAGGGGGGCAAGAGACCCAGTACTTC.

The CDR3 spells CASSPSTGIIGRAKNIQYF. CDR3 nucleotide sequence: TGTGCCAGCAGTCCTTCGACAGGGATTATCGGCAGGGCCAAAAACATTCAGTACTTC. The rearrangement uses TRBV27 and TRBJ2-4; 7 positions match TRBD1. Germline trimming cut 5 bases from V and 1 base from J; bases unmatched to any gene: 17. The CDR3 is 19 amino acids. Germline CDR1 and CDR2: MNHEY and SMNVEV (reference sequence).

The rearrangement uses TRBV24-1 and TRBJ2-3; 12 bases line up with TRBD2. Germline CDR1 and CDR2: KGHDR and SFDVKD. The trim removed 4 bases at V and 4 bases at J, leaving 5 bases unmatched. The CDR3 is 16 amino acids. The CDR3 nucleotides are TGTGCCACCAGTGAACCTAGCGGGGGGGCCGCAGATACGCAGTATTTT. It encodes CATSEPSGGAADTQYF.

This chain joins TRBV2 and TRBJ2-3; 9 nucleotides match TRBD2. V trimming: 8 bases; J trimming: 7 bases; junction bases outside the gene matches: 7. The germline V gene has CDR1 SNHLY and CDR2 FYNNEI. The CDR3 covers 13 residues. The CDR3 DNA reads TGTGCCAGCGGCGGGGGGGCCGTGAATACGCAGTATTTT. Protein product: CASGGGAVNTQYF.

The chain joins TRBV2 to TRBJ1-1; 7 nucleotides line up with TRBD1. The CDR3 is made up of 15 amino acids. Germline CDR1 reads SNHLY; CDR2 reads FYNNEI. V was pared by 7 bases and J by 1 base, with 9 bases of the junction left unmatched. CDR3 sequence reads: CASNNRGVENTEAFF. For the CDR3, the DNA is TGTGCCAGCAACAACAGGGGAGTAGAGAACACTGAAGCTTTCTTT.

This clone was observed a single time. V is TRBV3-1 (or the pseudogene TRBV3-2) and J is TRBJ1-1; the D gene is possibly TRBD1 (5 bases). The germline gives CDR1 LGHDT, CDR2 YNNKEL (reference sequence). V dropped 6 bases and J dropped 4 bases, with 18 bases sitting between them. This CDR3 comprises 15 residues. This chain's CDR3 is CASRPQLGQGTEAFF. In DNA form, the CDR3 reads TGTGCCAGCAGACCACAGCTCGGTCAGGGCACTGAAGCTTTCTTT.

This chain connects TRBV5-6 to TRBJ2-7; 7 positions match TRBD2. CDR1 SGHDT and CDR2 YYEEEE come from the germline V gene. Losses at the gene ends were 2 bases for V and 5 bases for J; bases not matched to a gene: 13. There are 16 residues in the CDR3. The CDR3 nucleotides read TGTGCCAGCAGCTTCTGGTCGGGGGGTGGCCTGGACGAGCAGTACTTC. This encodes CASSFWSGGGLDEQYF.

The V and J genes are TRBV11-2 and TRBJ2-1, with TRBD2 identical over 7 bases. Germline assignment: CDR1 SGHAT and CDR2 FQNNGV. J lost 0 bases, V lost 5 bases, and 13 bases had no gene match. The CDR3 is made up of 18 amino acids. In DNA, the CDR3 is TGTGCCAGCAGCCTGGGGGGGGTCTTAGAATTCTCCTACAATGAGCAGTTCTTC. This translates into CASSLGGVLEFSYNEQFF.

The chain couples TRBV2 to TRBJ1-3; 8 nucleotides line up with TRBD1. The CDR3 has 14 amino acids. The trim removed 3 bases at V and 6 bases at J, leaving 4 bases unmatched. Germline V CDR1 and CDR2: SNHLY, FYNNEI. The CDR3 sequence: CASSEDRVANTIYF. In nucleotides, the CDR3 is TGTGCCAGCAGTGAGGACAGGGTCGCAAACACCATATATTTT.

The gene calls are TRBV5-8 and TRBJ2-7, with D possibly TRBD2 on 5 matching bases. Germline lookup yields CDR1 SGHTS and CDR2 YDEGEE. The V end was cut by 1 base, the J end by 1 base, with 6 bases between. This CDR3 is built from 13 residues. CDR3 sequence reads: CASSLRDSYEQYV. The CDR3 DNA follows: TGTGCCAGCAGCTTGCGGGATTCCTACGAGCAGTACGTC.